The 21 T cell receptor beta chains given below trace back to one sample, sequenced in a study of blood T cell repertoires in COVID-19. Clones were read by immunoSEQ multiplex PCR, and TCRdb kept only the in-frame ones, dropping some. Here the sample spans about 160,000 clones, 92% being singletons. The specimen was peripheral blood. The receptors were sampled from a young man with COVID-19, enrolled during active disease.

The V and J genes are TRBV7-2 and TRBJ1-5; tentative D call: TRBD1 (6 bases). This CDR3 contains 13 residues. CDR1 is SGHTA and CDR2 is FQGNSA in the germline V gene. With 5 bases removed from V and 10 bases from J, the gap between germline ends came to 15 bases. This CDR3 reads CASSRANREPQHF. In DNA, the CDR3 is TGTGCCAGCAGCCGGGCGAACAGGGAACCCCAGCATTTT.

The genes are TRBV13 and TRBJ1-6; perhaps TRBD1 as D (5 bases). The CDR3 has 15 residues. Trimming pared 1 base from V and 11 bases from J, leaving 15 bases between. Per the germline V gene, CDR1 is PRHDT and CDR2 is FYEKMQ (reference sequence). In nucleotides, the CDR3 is TGTGCCAGCAGCTTAGAGGCAGGGAACTTGGCACCCCTCCACTTT. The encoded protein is CASSLEAGNLAPLHF.

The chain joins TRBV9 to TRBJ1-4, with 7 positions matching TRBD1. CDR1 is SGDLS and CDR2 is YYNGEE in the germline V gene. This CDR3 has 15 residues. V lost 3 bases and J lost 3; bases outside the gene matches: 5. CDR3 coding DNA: TGTGCCAGCAGCGGGACAGGCGGAGCTAATGAAAAACTGTTTTTT. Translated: CASSGTGGANEKLFF.

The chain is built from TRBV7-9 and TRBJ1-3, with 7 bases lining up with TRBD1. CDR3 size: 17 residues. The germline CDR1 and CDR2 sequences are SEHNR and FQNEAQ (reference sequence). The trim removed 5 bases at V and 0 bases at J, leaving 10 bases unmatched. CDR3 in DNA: TGTGCCAGCAGCCCGCAACAGGGGCTTTCCTCTGGAAACACCATATATTTT. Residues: CASSPQQGLSSGNTIYF.

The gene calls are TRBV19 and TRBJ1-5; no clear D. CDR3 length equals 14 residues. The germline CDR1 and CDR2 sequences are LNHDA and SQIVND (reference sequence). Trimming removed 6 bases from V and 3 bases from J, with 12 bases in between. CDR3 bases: TGTGCCAGTAGCCCTGCAGGCATCAATCAGCCCCAGCATTTT. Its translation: CASSPAGINQPQHF.

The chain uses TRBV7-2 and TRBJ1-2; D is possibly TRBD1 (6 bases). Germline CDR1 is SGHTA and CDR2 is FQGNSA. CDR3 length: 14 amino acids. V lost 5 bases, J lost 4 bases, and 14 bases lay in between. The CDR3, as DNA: TGTGCCAGCAGCATCCCCGGGACAAGCTATGGCTACACCTTC. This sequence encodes CASSIPGTSYGYTF.

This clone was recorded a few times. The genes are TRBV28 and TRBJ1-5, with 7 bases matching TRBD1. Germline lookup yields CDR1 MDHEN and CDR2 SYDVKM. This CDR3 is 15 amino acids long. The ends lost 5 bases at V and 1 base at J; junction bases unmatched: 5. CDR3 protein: CASSQTGQSNQPQHF. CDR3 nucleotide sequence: TGTGCCAGCAGTCAGACAGGGCAGAGCAATCAGCCCCAGCATTTT.

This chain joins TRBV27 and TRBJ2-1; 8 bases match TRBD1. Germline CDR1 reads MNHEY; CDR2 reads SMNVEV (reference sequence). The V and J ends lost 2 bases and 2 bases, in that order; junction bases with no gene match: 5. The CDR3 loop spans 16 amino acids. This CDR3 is CASSLGGQVTYNEQFF. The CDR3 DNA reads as TGTGCCAGCAGTTTAGGGGGACAGGTTACCTACAATGAGCAGTTCTTC.

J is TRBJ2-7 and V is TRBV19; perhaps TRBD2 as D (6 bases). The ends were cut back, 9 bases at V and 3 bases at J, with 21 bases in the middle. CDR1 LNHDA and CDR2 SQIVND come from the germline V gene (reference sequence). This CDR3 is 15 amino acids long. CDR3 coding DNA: TGTGCCAGCAAACCCCGGGGAGGTGTGGGCTACGAGCAGTACTTC. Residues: CASKPRGGVGYEQYF.

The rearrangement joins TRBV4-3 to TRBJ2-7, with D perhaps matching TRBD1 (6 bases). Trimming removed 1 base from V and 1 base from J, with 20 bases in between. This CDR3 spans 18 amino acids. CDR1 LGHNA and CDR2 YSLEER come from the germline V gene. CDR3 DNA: TGCGCCAGCAGCCAAGTCCACAGGGTGGGTGATGGATCCTACGAGCAGTACTTC. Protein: CASSQVHRVGDGSYEQYF.

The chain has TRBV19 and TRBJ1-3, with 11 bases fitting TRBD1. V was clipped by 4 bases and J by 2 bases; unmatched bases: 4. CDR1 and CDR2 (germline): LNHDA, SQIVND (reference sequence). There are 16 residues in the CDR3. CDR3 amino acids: CASSTPGQGAGNTIYF. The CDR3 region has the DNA TGTGCCAGTAGTACACCGGGACAGGGGGCTGGAAACACCATATATTTT.

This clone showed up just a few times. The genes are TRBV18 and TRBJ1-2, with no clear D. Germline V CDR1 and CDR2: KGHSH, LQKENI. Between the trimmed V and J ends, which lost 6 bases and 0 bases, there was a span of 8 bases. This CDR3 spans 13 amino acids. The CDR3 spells CASSPPANYGYTF. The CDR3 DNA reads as TGTGCCAGCTCCCCTCCGGCTAACTATGGCTACACCTTC. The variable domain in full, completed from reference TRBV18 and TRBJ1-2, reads NAGVMQNPRHLVRRRGQEARLRCSPMKGHSHVYWYRQLPEEGLKFMVYLQKENIIDESGMPKERFSAEFPKEGPSILRIQQVVRGDSAAYFCASSPPANYGYTFGSGTRLTVV.

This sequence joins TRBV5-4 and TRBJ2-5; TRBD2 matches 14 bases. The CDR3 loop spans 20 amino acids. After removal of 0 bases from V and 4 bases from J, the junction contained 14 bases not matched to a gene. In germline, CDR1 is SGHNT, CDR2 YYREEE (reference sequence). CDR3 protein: CASSLGLGTSGSGGGETQYF. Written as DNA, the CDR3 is TGTGCCAGCAGCTTGGGACTCGGGACTAGCGGGAGTGGTGGAGGAGAGACCCAGTACTTC.

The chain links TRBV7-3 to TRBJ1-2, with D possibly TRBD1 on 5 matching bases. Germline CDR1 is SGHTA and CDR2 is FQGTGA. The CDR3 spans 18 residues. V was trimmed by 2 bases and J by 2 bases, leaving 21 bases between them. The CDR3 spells CASSLRPDPGSSNYGYTF. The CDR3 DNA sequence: TGTGCCAGCAGCTTACGACCAGATCCAGGGTCCTCAAACTATGGCTACACCTTC. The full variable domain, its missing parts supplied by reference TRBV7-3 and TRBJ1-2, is GAGVSQTPSNKVTEKGKYVELRCDPISGHTALYWYRQSLGQGPEFLIYFQGTGAADDSGLPNDRFFAVRPEGSVSTLKIQRTERGDSAVYLCASSLRPDPGSSNYGYTFGSGTRLTVV.

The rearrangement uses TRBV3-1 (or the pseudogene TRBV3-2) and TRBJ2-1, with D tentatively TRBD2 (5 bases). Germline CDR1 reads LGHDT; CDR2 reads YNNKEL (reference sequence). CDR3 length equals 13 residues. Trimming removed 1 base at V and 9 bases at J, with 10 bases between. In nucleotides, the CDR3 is TGTGCCAGCAGCCAAGTGAGGGATGGTGAGCAGTTCTTC. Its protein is CASSQVRDGEQFF.

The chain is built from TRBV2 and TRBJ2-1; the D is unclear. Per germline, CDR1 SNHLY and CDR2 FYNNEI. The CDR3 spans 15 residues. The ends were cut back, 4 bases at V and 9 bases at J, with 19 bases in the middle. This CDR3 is CASSVGPLVGAEQFF. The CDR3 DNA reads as TGTGCCAGCAGTGTTGGCCCTCTGGTTGGAGCTGAGCAGTTCTTC.

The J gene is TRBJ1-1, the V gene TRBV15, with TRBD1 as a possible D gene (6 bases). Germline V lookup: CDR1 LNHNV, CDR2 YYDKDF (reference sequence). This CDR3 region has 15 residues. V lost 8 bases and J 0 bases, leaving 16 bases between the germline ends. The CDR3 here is CATRLWTAMNTEAFF. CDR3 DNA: TGTGCCACCCGTCTCTGGACAGCAATGAACACTGAAGCTTTCTTT.

CDR3 sequence: CASSLSGVPRTGELFF. The CDR3 DNA follows: TGTGCCAGCAGCTTGAGTGGAGTGCCTAGGACCGGGGAGCTGTTTTTT. The V call is TRBV11-3, the J call TRBJ2-2; D call uncertain. The CDR3 length is 16 residues. CDR1 and CDR2 from the germline V gene are SGHNT and YENEEA. Trimming shortened V by 3 bases and J by 5 bases, and 16 bases separated the two germline ends.

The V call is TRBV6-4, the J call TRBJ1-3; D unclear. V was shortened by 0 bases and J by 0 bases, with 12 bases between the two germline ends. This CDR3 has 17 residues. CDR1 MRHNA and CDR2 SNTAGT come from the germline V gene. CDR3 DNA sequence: TGTGCCAGCAGTGACTCGAGGCAGTTGAGCTCTGGAAACACCATATATTTT. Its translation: CASSDSRQLSSGNTIYF.

Written as DNA, the CDR3 is TGTGCCAGCTCACTATCACAGCTTTACTATGGCTACACCTTC. Translating it yields CASSLSQLYYGYTF. The chain uses TRBV18 and TRBJ1-2; no firm D call. The CDR3 extends over 14 amino acids. The V gene's germline CDR1 is KGHSH and CDR2 LQKENI. V dropped 4 bases and J dropped 3 bases, with 12 bases sitting between them. Together with reference TRBV18 and TRBJ1-2, the CDR3 gives the full variable domain: NAGVMQNPRHLVRRRGQEARLRCSPMKGHSHVYWYRQLPEEGLKFMVYLQKENIIDESGMPKERFSAEFPKEGPSILRIQQVVRGDSAAYFCASSLSQLYYGYTFGSGTRLTVV.

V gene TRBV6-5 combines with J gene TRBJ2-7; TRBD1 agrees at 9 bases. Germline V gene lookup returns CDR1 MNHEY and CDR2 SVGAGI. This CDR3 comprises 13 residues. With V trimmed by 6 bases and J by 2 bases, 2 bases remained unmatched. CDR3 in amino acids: CASSGQGPYEQYF. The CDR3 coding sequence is TGTGCCAGCAGCGGACAGGGGCCCTACGAGCAGTACTTC.